This entry describes one TCR beta chain. TCRdb's copy holds only in-frame clones and misses some; the assay was immunoSEQ multiplex PCR. Among over a million clones, over 95% were seen once, and the ten largest hold about 1%. The data belong to a study of shared clonotypes between healthy human individuals. Partitioning of CD4+ cells yielded a CD45RA+ naive subset and a CD45RA-negative memory subset. CDR3 length equals 16 residues. Trimming took 10 bases from V and 6 from J; bases not matched to a gene: 17. Germline CDR1 reads MNHNY; CDR2 reads SVGAGI (reference sequence). The specimen was naive CD4+ T cells sorted from blood. Regarding subset: CD45RA+ positively selected. The rearrangement links TRBV6-6 to TRBJ2-1; 8 positions agree with TRBD2. This clonotype was sampled from a man younger than 45 in good health. DNA for the CDR3: TGTGCCACATCCGGGTCGCGGGAGGTATTGTCCAATGAGCAGTTCTTC. This translates into CATSGSREVLSNEQFF.